Listed below are T cell receptor beta chains from one sample, sequenced in a study of shared clonotypes between healthy human individuals. The repertoire was sequenced with immunoSEQ multiplex PCR; TCRdb's copy has only in-frame clones and lacks some. The sample has roughly 650,000 clones, less than 98% seen once; the top ten hold about 0.057%. Material: naive CD4+ T cells sorted from blood. These receptors were obtained from a woman in her twenties or thirties in good health. Both conserved end residues are part of each CDR3. A D gene is named only where the DNA matches it firmly. Expanded clones are given a class, and other clones once, few, many or no size at all.

TRBV27	-	TRBJ1-4	-	CASSLLGSANEKLFF	TGTGCCAGCAGTTTACTCGGGTCAGCTAATGAAAAACTGTTTTTT
TRBV7-6	TRBD2	TRBJ2-7	-	CASSSSTSGRRYEQYF	TGTGCCAGCAGCTCCTCGACTAGCGGGAGAAGATACGAGCAGTACTTC
TRBV10-2	-	TRBJ1-5	-	CASNKGMYSNQPQHF	TGCGCCAGCAACAAGGGGATGTATAGCAATCAGCCCCAGCATTTT
TRBV6-5	-	TRBJ1-5	-	CASSYSPEDQPQHF	TGTGCCAGCAGTTACTCGCCCGAAGATCAGCCCCAGCATTTT
TRBV18	-	TRBJ2-5	-	CASSRKQRAGAEGAQETQYF	TGTGCCAGCTCACGAAAGCAACGGGCGGGAGCTGAGGGGGCCCAAGAGACCCAGTACTTC
TRBV5-1	TRBD2	TRBJ2-5	-	CASSLRTSGKYQETQYF	TGCGCCAGCAGCTTGAGGACTAGCGGGAAGTACCAAGAGACCCAGTACTTC
TRBV20-1	-	TRBJ2-7	-	CSAIRQAEQYF	TGCAGTGCCATCAGGCAAGCCGAGCAGTACTTC
TRBV10-3	TRBD2	TRBJ2-1	-	CAISRLADYNEQFF	TGTGCCATCAGCCGACTAGCGGACTACAATGAGCAGTTCTTC
TRBV19	-	TRBJ2-7	-	CASSDLSGDYEQYF	TGTGCCAGTTCCGACCTCAGTGGCGACTACGAGCAGTACTTC
TRBV5-1	-	TRBJ1-1	-	CASSYTGAAEDKAFF	TGCGCCAGCAGCTACACCGGGGCCGCAGAGGACAAAGCTTTCTTT
TRBV2	-	TRBJ2-2	-	CASSLQGSTGELFF	TGTGCCAGCAGCTTACAGGGATCCACCGGGGAGCTGTTTTTT
TRBV5-1	-	TRBJ2-1	once	CASSLDSSYNEQFF	TGCGCCAGCAGCTTAGACAGCTCCTACAATGAGCAGTTCTTC
TRBV11-2	-	TRBJ2-7	-	CASSLQSGYRYEQYF	TGTGCCAGCAGCTTACAGTCAGGGTATCGTTACGAGCAGTACTTC
TRBV27	-	TRBJ2-5	-	CASSSSARQEIQETQYF	TGTGCCAGCAGCTCCTCGGCGCGACAGGAGATACAAGAGACCCAGTACTTC
TRBV18	-	TRBJ2-1	-	CASSPPWAGEIGTQFF	TGTGCCAGCTCACCACCTTGGGCAGGGGAGATAGGGACGCAGTTCTTC
TRBV25-1	TRBD2	TRBJ2-3	-	CASSLAGVLGTDTQYF	TGTGCCAGCAGTCTAGCGGGAGTTCTTGGTACAGATACGCAGTATTTT
TRBV4-1	-	TRBJ2-7	once	CASSQKGGSEQYF	TGCGCCAGCAGCCAAAAGGGGGGGTCTGAGCAGTACTTC
TRBV6-6	TRBD1	TRBJ1-5	-	CASKGQGGWRQPQHF	TGTGCCAGCAAAGGACAGGGCGGTTGGCGACAGCCCCAGCATTTT
TRBV6-5	-	TRBJ2-3	-	CASSSIKSTDTQYF	TGTGCCAGCAGTTCAATAAAGAGCACAGATACGCAGTATTTT
TRBV7-9	TRBD1	TRBJ1-4	-	CAGGRGHEKLFF	TGTGCCGGTGGGAGGGGGCATGAAAAACTGTTTTTT
TRBV18	-	TRBJ1-5	-	CASSATGGNQPQHF	TGTGCCAGCTCAGCAACAGGAGGCAATCAGCCCCAGCATTTT
TRBV28	-	TRBJ1-1	-	CASKSGGGNTEAFF	TGTGCCAGCAAATCGGGGGGTGGGAACACTGAAGCTTTCTTT
TRBV28	TRBD1	TRBJ2-7	-	CASSSPGQPYEQYF	TGTGCCAGCAGCTCGCCGGGACAGCCCTACGAGCAGTACTTC
TRBV15	-	TRBJ2-7	-	CATSRVPTHYEQYF	TGTGCCACCAGCAGAGTTCCCACCCACTACGAGCAGTACTTC
TRBV28	TRBD1	TRBJ2-7	-	CASSSIRDRGPEQYF	TGTGCCAGCAGTTCCATCCGGGACAGGGGGCCCGAGCAGTACTTC
TRBV29-1	-	TRBJ2-5	-	CSVERGGQETQYF	TGCAGCGTTGAAAGAGGCGGGCAAGAGACCCAGTACTTC
TRBV9	-	TRBJ1-4	-	CASSVGGVEEKLFF	TGTGCCAGCAGCGTAGGAGGGGTGGAGGAAAAACTGTTTTTT
TRBV6-1	TRBD1	TRBJ2-7	-	CASSEVRTGGDEQYF	TGTGCCAGCAGTGAAGTGAGGACAGGCGGCGACGAGCAGTACTTC
TRBV28	-	TRBJ2-1	-	CASSLEAAGNDEQFF	TGTGCCAGCAGTTTAGAAGCGGCAGGGAACGATGAGCAGTTCTTC
TRBV6-5	-	TRBJ1-2	once	CASSYGQGGVYGYTF	TGTGCCAGCAGTTACGGCCAGGGTGGCGTTTATGGCTACACCTTC
TRBV29-1	-	TRBJ2-1	-	CSVGALDDNEQFF	TGCAGCGTTGGGGCCCTGGATGACAATGAGCAGTTCTTC
TRBV29-1	-	TRBJ2-3	-	CSAGPRLNTDTQYF	TGCAGCGCGGGACCCCGGCTTAACACAGATACGCAGTATTTT
TRBV28	-	TRBJ1-3	-	CASTLGRLGGNTIYF	TGTGCCAGCACTTTGGGCCGCCTCGGGGGAAACACCATATATTTT
TRBV6-5	-	TRBJ1-4	-	CASSPPGGTEKLFF	TGTGCCAGCAGTCCGCCGGGGGGAACGGAAAAACTGTTTTTT
TRBV19	TRBD1	TRBJ2-3	-	CASSRGQEEGTDTQYF	TGTGCCAGTAGTAGAGGACAGGAAGAGGGCACAGATACGCAGTATTTT
TRBV4-2	-	TRBJ1-4	-	CASSQVEGAGTNEKLFF	TGTGCCAGCAGCCAAGTCGAAGGGGCTGGAACTAATGAAAAACTGTTTTTT
TRBV28	TRBD1	TRBJ1-1	few	CASSLTGTVNTEAFF	TGTGCCAGCAGTCTCACCGGGACAGTGAACACTGAAGCTTTCTTT
TRBV28	-	TRBJ2-1	-	CASSYLRTYTYNEQFF	TGTGCCAGCAGTTACCTAAGAACTTACACCTACAATGAGCAGTTCTTC
TRBV30	-	TRBJ2-3	-	CAWTLGSTDTQYF	TGTGCCTGGACCCTCGGCAGCACAGATACGCAGTATTTT
TRBV5-1	-	TRBJ1-4	-	CASSVQGKSNEKLFF	TGCGCCAGCAGCGTCCAGGGGAAATCTAATGAAAAACTGTTTTTT
TRBV11-3	-	TRBJ2-1	-	CASSTGSGNEQFF	TGTGCCAGCAGCACCGGGAGTGGGAATGAGCAGTTCTTC